This T cell receptor beta chain was captured by sequencing in a study of shared clonotypes between healthy human individuals. Repertoires were generated with immunoSEQ multiplex PCR, while TCRdb's copy carries only in-frame clones and drops some. The table has about 2.4 million clones, approximately 92% seen once; the top ten hold 0.14%. There are 14 residues in the CDR3. The ends lost 4 bases at V and 7 bases at J; junction bases unmatched: 4. Germline V lookup: CDR1 KGHSH, CDR2 LQKENI. The chain employs TRBV18 and TRBJ1-6; 7 bases are a match to TRBD1. Sequenced input: naive CD4+ T cells sorted from blood. Regarding subset: CD45RA+ positively selected. This TCR was recovered from a young man in good health. The CDR3 bases are TGTGCCAGCTCACAGGGGGCGCAGAATTCACCCCTCCACTTT. This gives the protein CASSQGAQNSPLHF.